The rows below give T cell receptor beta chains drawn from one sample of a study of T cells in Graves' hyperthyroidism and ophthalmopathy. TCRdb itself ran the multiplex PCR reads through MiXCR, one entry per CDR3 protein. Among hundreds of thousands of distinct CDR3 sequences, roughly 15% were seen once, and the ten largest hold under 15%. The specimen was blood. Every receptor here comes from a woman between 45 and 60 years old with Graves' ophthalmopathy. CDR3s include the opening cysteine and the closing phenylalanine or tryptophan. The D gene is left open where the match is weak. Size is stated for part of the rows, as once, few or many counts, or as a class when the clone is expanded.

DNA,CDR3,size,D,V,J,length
TGTGCCAGCAGTCGGGACAGGGGGATTCATCAGCCCCAGCATTTT,CASSRDRGIHQPQHF,few,TRBD1,TRBV6-2/TRBV6-3,TRBJ1-5,15
TGTGCCAGCAGACGTGGACAGGGGAAGCGGACTGAAGCTTTCTTT,CASRRGQGKRTEAFF,once,TRBD1,TRBV7-2,TRBJ1-1,15
TGTGCCAGTAGAGAACGACTAGCGGAAGGGCCTCTTTCCTACGAGCAGTACTTC,CASRERLAEGPLSYEQYF,-,TRBD2,TRBV19,TRBJ2-7,18
TGTGCCAGCAGTTTCCGGGAGGATACGCAGTATTTT,CASSFREDTQYF,few,-,TRBV28,TRBJ2-3,12
TGTGCCAGCAGTCTAAGCGGGACATTAGAGACCCAGTACTTC,CASSLSGTLETQYF,many,-,TRBV28,TRBJ2-5,14
TGTGCCACCAGCAAAACTAATGAAAAACTGTTTTTT,CATSKTNEKLFF,few,-,TRBV15,TRBJ1-4,12
TGTGCCAGCAGTTTACAACCACTGGCCAGATCCTACGAGCAGTACTTC,CASSLQPLARSYEQYF,many,-,TRBV28,TRBJ2-7,16
TGTGCCAGCAGCCGAAGGGACAGGGGAACTAATGGCTACACCTTC,CASSRRDRGTNGYTF,many,TRBD1,TRBV3-1,TRBJ1-2,15
TGTGCCAGCAGCGTAGCGGGAGTGGTGGGTGAGCAGTACTTC,CASSVAGVVGEQYF,-,-,TRBV9,TRBJ2-7,14
TGTGCCGGCAGTCCGCCCCTTGAGACGCAGTATTTT,CAGSPPLETQYF,-,-,TRBV28,TRBJ2-3,12
TGTGCCAGCAGTGAAGGGGACAGGAAGGCTGGCTACACCTTC,CASSEGDRKAGYTF,many,TRBD1,TRBV9,TRBJ1-2,14
TGCAGCGTTACAGGACTAGCGGGAGCCGAGCAGTACTTC,CSVTGLAGAEQYF,-,TRBD2,TRBV29-1,TRBJ2-7,13
TGCGCCAGCAGCCAAGACGGGACAGATAACGGGGAGCTGTTTTTT,CASSQDGTDNGELFF,few,TRBD1,TRBV4-3,TRBJ2-2,15
TGTGCCAGCAGTTTCCCTACTAGCGGGAGCTCCTACAATGAGCAGTTCTTC,CASSFPTSGSSYNEQFF,many,TRBD2,TRBV28,TRBJ2-1,17
TGTGCCAGCTCACCAGGGACAGGGAGATCCTACGAGCAGTACTTC,CASSPGTGRSYEQYF,-,TRBD1,TRBV18,TRBJ2-7,15
TGTGCCAGCAGTTATAGACAGGGAAGCTCCTACGAGCAGTACTTC,CASSYRQGSSYEQYF,many,TRBD1,TRBV2,TRBJ2-7,15
TGTGCCAGCAGCTTACTAGCGGGAGGGCTAGAGCAGTACTTC,CASSLLAGGLEQYF,many,TRBD2,TRBV7-2,TRBJ2-7,14
TGTGCCAGCAGCTATCAGGGGGCTTACTATGGCTACACCTTC,CASSYQGAYYGYTF,-,TRBD1,TRBV5-6,TRBJ1-2,14
TGTGCCAGCAGCGCTAGAAACTCACCGACAGGGGGTACCGGAAACATTCAGTACTTC,CASSARNSPTGGTGNIQYF,-,TRBD1,TRBV9,TRBJ2-4,19
TGCAGCGTTGTTACTTACCCTACCTACAATGAGCAGTTCTTC,CSVVTYPTYNEQFF,many,-,TRBV29-1,TRBJ2-1,14
TGTGCCAGCAGCTCACGGACGGCAGCCAACCTAGGAAACACCATATATTTT,CASSSRTAANLGNTIYF,many,-,TRBV3-1,TRBJ1-3,17
TGTGCCAGCAGTTCCTTCTTTAGCCCTACTAGCGGGGACATCACAGATACGCAGTATTTT,CASSSFFSPTSGDITDTQYF,many,TRBD2,TRBV27,TRBJ2-3,20
TGTGCCAGCAGCCCCCGGAGGGGACCGGGGGGCCACGAGCAGTACTTC,CASSPRRGPGGHEQYF,-,-,TRBV7-9,TRBJ2-7,16
TGTGCCAGCAGCTTCCAGATGGGCAGCGGTTCCTACAATGAGCAGTTCTTC,CASSFQMGSGSYNEQFF,-,-,TRBV5-4,TRBJ2-1,17
TGCAGCGTTGAAGGGTACGGGCCTGGGCAGCCCCAGCATTTT,CSVEGYGPGQPQHF,many,-,TRBV29-1,TRBJ1-5,14
TGCGCCAGCAGCTCGGTGCAGGGGGCTTTCGACAAGCAGTACTTC,CASSSVQGAFDKQYF,-,TRBD1,TRBV5-1,TRBJ2-7,15
TGTGCCAGCAGCACGTACAGGAGGCGCACAGATACGCAGTATTTT,CASSTYRRRTDTQYF,-,-,TRBV11-3,TRBJ2-3,15
TGCAGCGTCATGACAGGGGCGGCTGAAAAACTGTTTTTT,CSVMTGAAEKLFF,-,TRBD1,TRBV29-1,TRBJ1-4,13
TGTGCCAGCAGTTTGAGGGCTGGTGGCAATCAGCCCCAGCATTTT,CASSLRAGGNQPQHF,many,-,TRBV28,TRBJ1-5,15
TGTGCCTGGAGTGTCGCCTACGAGCAGTACTTC,CAWSVAYEQYF,many,-,TRBV30,TRBJ2-7,11
TGTGCCAGCAGCGTCAGCAGCGGGAATACAGACAATGAGCAGTTCTTC,CASSVSSGNTDNEQFF,-,TRBD2,TRBV9,TRBJ2-1,16
TGTGCCAGCAGCGTAACTTCTACATCTGACTACGAGCAGTACTTC,CASSVTSTSDYEQYF,-,-,TRBV9,TRBJ2-7,15
TGTGCCAGCAGCCCCACTTTACTCTCTGGAAACACCATATATTTT,CASSPTLLSGNTIYF,few,-,TRBV7-9,TRBJ1-3,15
TGTGCCAGCAGCGCGGGGGCCCCCTACAATGAGCAGTTCTTC,CASSAGAPYNEQFF,-,-,TRBV6-1,TRBJ2-1,14
TGCAGTGCCCGCGGGACAGGAATCTACGAGCAGTACTTC,CSARGTGIYEQYF,-,TRBD1,TRBV20-1,TRBJ2-7,13
TGCAGCGTTGAAGATTTTCCTAGCGGGATCTACGAGCAGTACTTC,CSVEDFPSGIYEQYF,few,TRBD2,TRBV29-1,TRBJ2-7,15